These T cell receptor beta chains were read from a single sample in a study of blood T cell repertoires in COVID-19. The table came from immunoSEQ multiplex PCR; TCRdb's copy has only in-frame clones and leaves some out. The sample yields under 100,000 clones, about 83% seen once. Source material: peripheral blood. Every receptor here comes from a man in his thirties or forties with acute or convalescent COVID-19. CDR3s include the opening cysteine and the closing phenylalanine or tryptophan. The D gene is left open where the match is weak. Clone size is shown for a subset of rows, as once, few, many or a class of expanded clone.

D gene: -; clone size: -; J gene: TRBJ1-4; V gene: TRBV27; CDR3 length: 14; CDR3 protein: CASGPGLDNEKLFF; CDR3 DNA: TGTGCCAGCGGACCGGGACTGGATAATGAAAAACTGTTTTTT
D gene: TRBD2; clone size: -; J gene: TRBJ2-3; V gene: TRBV5-6; CDR3 length: 16; CDR3 protein: CASSGSGTSASHTQYF; CDR3 DNA: TGTGCCAGCAGCGGATCCGGGACTAGCGCTTCACATACGCAGTATTTT
D gene: -; clone size: -; J gene: TRBJ1-2; V gene: TRBV6-5; CDR3 length: 15; CDR3 protein: CASSSRQTSGDGYTF; CDR3 DNA: TGTGCCAGCAGTTCGCGACAGACGAGCGGGGATGGCTACACCTTC
D gene: TRBD1; clone size: once; J gene: TRBJ2-2; V gene: TRBV5-1; CDR3 length: 16; CDR3 protein: CASSPWTGSNTGELFF; CDR3 DNA: TGCGCCAGCAGCCCCTGGACAGGTTCGAACACCGGGGAGCTGTTTTTT
D gene: -; clone size: -; J gene: TRBJ1-3; V gene: TRBV5-4; CDR3 length: 14; CDR3 protein: CASSLPGYGNTIYF; CDR3 DNA: TGTGCCAGCAGCTTGCCAGGGTACGGAAACACCATATATTTT
D gene: -; clone size: -; J gene: TRBJ1-1; V gene: TRBV5-5; CDR3 length: 13; CDR3 protein: CASSLAEAGQAFF; CDR3 DNA: TGTGCCAGCAGCTTGGCCGAGGCAGGGCAGGCTTTCTTT
D gene: -; clone size: -; J gene: TRBJ2-7; V gene: TRBV18; CDR3 length: 12; CDR3 protein: CASAGQFPEQYF; CDR3 DNA: TGTGCCAGCGCGGGACAGTTCCCCGAGCAGTACTTC
D gene: TRBD1; clone size: few; J gene: TRBJ2-7; V gene: TRBV30; CDR3 length: 14; CDR3 protein: CAWHTGQGPREQYF; CDR3 DNA: TGTGCCTGGCACACCGGACAGGGACCGCGCGAGCAGTACTTC
D gene: -; clone size: -; J gene: TRBJ2-2; V gene: TRBV6-2/TRBV6-3; CDR3 length: 16; CDR3 protein: CASSYGVDSNTGELFF; CDR3 DNA: TGTGCCAGCAGTTACGGAGTAGATTCGAACACCGGGGAGCTGTTTTTT
D gene: TRBD2; clone size: -; J gene: TRBJ2-5; V gene: TRBV11-2; CDR3 length: 14; CDR3 protein: CASSSGGSLGTQYF; CDR3 DNA: TGTGCCAGCAGCTCCGGCGGGAGTTTGGGGACCCAGTACTTC
D gene: -; clone size: -; J gene: TRBJ2-1; V gene: TRBV6-6; CDR3 length: 12; CDR3 protein: CASSSQGNEQFF; CDR3 DNA: TGTGCCAGCAGTTCACAGGGAAATGAGCAGTTCTTC
D gene: TRBD1; clone size: -; J gene: TRBJ2-2; V gene: TRBV5-1; CDR3 length: 14; CDR3 protein: CASSGGQSTGELFF; CDR3 DNA: TGCGCCAGCAGCGGGGGACAGAGCACCGGGGAGCTGTTTTTT
D gene: -; clone size: -; J gene: TRBJ1-1; V gene: TRBV5-4; CDR3 length: 13; CDR3 protein: CASSLFGKNEAFF; CDR3 DNA: TGTGCCAGCAGCTTGTTCGGGAAAAATGAAGCTTTCTTT
D gene: TRBD2; clone size: -; J gene: TRBJ2-2; V gene: TRBV11-2; CDR3 length: 14; CDR3 protein: CAWRTGGITGELFF; CDR3 DNA: TGTGCCTGGCGTACGGGAGGGATCACCGGGGAGCTGTTTTTT
D gene: -; clone size: -; J gene: TRBJ2-2; V gene: TRBV27; CDR3 length: 14; CDR3 protein: CASSLSQGTGELFF; CDR3 DNA: TGTGCCAGCAGTTTGTCTCAGGGGACCGGGGAGCTGTTTTTT
D gene: -; clone size: -; J gene: TRBJ1-2; V gene: TRBV28; CDR3 length: 14; CDR3 protein: CASSLEGPNYGYTF; CDR3 DNA: TGTGCCAGCAGTTTGGAGGGACCGAACTATGGCTACACCTTC
D gene: -; clone size: -; J gene: TRBJ2-2; V gene: TRBV7-9; CDR3 length: 15; CDR3 protein: CASSLASPNTGELFF; CDR3 DNA: TGTGCCAGCAGCTTAGCTAGCCCGAACACCGGGGAGCTGTTTTTT
D gene: -; clone size: -; J gene: TRBJ2-7; V gene: TRBV28; CDR3 length: 12; CDR3 protein: CASADIDYEQYF; CDR3 DNA: TGTGCCAGCGCCGACATAGACTACGAGCAGTACTTC
D gene: TRBD1; clone size: -; J gene: TRBJ1-6; V gene: TRBV27; CDR3 length: 12; CDR3 protein: CASSFLGQALHF; CDR3 DNA: TGTGCCAGCAGTTTCTTAGGACAGGCCCTCCACTTT
D gene: TRBD1; clone size: -; J gene: TRBJ1-1; V gene: TRBV5-1; CDR3 length: 15; CDR3 protein: CASSPSGTGDTEAFF; CDR3 DNA: TGCGCCAGCAGCCCGTCCGGGACAGGGGACACTGAAGCTTTCTTT
D gene: TRBD1; clone size: few; J gene: TRBJ1-6; V gene: TRBV9; CDR3 length: 15; CDR3 protein: CASSRQGGYNSPLHF; CDR3 DNA: TGTGCCAGCAGCCGTCAGGGGGGTTATAATTCACCCCTCCACTTT
D gene: TRBD1; clone size: -; J gene: TRBJ1-2; V gene: TRBV19; CDR3 length: 14; CDR3 protein: CASTSTGVSYGYTF; CDR3 DNA: TGTGCCAGTACCTCGACAGGGGTAAGCTATGGCTACACCTTC
D gene: TRBD1; clone size: -; J gene: TRBJ2-3; V gene: TRBV18; CDR3 length: 15; CDR3 protein: CASSPGTGVLGTQYF; CDR3 DNA: TGTGCCAGCTCACCAGGGACAGGGGTACTTGGCACGCAGTATTTT
D gene: -; clone size: -; J gene: TRBJ2-6; V gene: TRBV4-3; CDR3 length: 13; CDR3 protein: CASSHRGANVLTF; CDR3 DNA: TGCGCCAGCAGCCACAGGGGGGCCAACGTCCTGACTTTC
D gene: -; clone size: -; J gene: TRBJ1-6; V gene: TRBV30; CDR3 length: 14; CDR3 protein: CATTAISYNSPLHF; CDR3 DNA: TGTGCCACCACAGCCATCTCCTATAATTCACCCCTCCACTTT
D gene: -; clone size: -; J gene: TRBJ2-1; V gene: TRBV5-1; CDR3 length: 13; CDR3 protein: CASSLPTYNEQFF; CDR3 DNA: TGCGCCAGCAGCTTGCCCACTTACAATGAGCAGTTCTTC
D gene: TRBD2; clone size: -; J gene: TRBJ2-5; V gene: TRBV28; CDR3 length: 14; CDR3 protein: CASSLGGTIETQYF; CDR3 DNA: TGTGCCAGCAGTTTGGGCGGGACTATAGAGACCCAGTACTTC
D gene: -; clone size: -; J gene: TRBJ2-2; V gene: TRBV18; CDR3 length: 16; CDR3 protein: CASSSTPKLVPGELFF; CDR3 DNA: TGTGCCAGCTCATCAACTCCCAAGCTGGTCCCCGGGGAGCTGTTTTTT
D gene: -; clone size: -; J gene: TRBJ2-2; V gene: TRBV29-1; CDR3 length: 15; CDR3 protein: CSVLEGAANTGELFF; CDR3 DNA: TGCAGCGTTCTTGAGGGAGCGGCCAACACCGGGGAGCTGTTTTTT
D gene: -; clone size: -; J gene: TRBJ1-1; V gene: TRBV5-1; CDR3 length: 16; CDR3 protein: CARPKSGPGGSTEAFF; CDR3 DNA: TGCGCCAGGCCCAAGTCGGGGCCTGGGGGCTCCACTGAAGCTTTCTTT
D gene: TRBD2; clone size: -; J gene: TRBJ2-1; V gene: TRBV4-1; CDR3 length: 15; CDR3 protein: CASSLLAGGINEQFF; CDR3 DNA: TGCGCCAGCAGCCTACTAGCGGGGGGAATCAATGAGCAGTTCTTC